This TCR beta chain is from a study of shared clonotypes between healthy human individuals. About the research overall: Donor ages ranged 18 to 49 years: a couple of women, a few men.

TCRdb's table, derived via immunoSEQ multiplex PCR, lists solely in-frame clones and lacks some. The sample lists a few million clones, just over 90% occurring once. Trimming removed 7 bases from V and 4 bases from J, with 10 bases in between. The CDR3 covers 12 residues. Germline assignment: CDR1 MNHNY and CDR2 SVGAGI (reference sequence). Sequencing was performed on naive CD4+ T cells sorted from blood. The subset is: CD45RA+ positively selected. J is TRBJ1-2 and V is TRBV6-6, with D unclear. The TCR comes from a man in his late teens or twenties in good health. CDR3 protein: CASTRGGYGYTF. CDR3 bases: TGTGCCAGCACTCGGGGTGGCTATGGCTACACCTTC.